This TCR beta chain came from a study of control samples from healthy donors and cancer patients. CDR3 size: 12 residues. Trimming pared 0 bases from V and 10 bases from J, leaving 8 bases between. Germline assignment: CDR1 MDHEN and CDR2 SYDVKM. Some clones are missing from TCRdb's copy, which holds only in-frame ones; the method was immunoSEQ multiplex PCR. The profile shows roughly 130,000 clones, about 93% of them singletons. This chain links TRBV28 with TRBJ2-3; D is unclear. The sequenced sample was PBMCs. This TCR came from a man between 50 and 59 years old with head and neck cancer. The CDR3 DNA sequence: TGTGCCAGCAGTTTATGGATGGCGGCGCAGTATTTT. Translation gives CASSLWMAAQYF.